The source of this T cell receptor (beta chain) is a study of blood T cells in healthy people across ages. This clonotype was counted only a few times. The antigen is not known. The study drew donors from healthy Caucasian individuals in Russia aged about 6 to 100. Alongside a J-beta primer mix, a sample-barcoded 5' primer served in a second PCR lasting roughly 7 to 12 cycles. There were at least 3 million CDR3-containing paired-end reads obtained from each sample. From the 5' RACE reads, TCRdb called clonotypes with MiXCR, one entry per CDR3 protein. The sample holds around 2 million distinct CDR3 sequences, around 42% seen once. Per germline, CDR1 SGHKS and CDR2 YYEKEE (reference sequence). After removal of 0 bases from V and 9 bases from J, the junction contained 9 bases not matched to a gene. The CDR3 has 16 residues. Study-wide results and limits: Strong correlation was found linking TCR beta diversity to naive T cell percentage.

Sample: blood. V gene TRBV5-5 combines with J gene TRBJ1-6; TRBD1 matches 7 bases. This TCR came from a human donor in good health. For the CDR3, the DNA is TGTGCCAGCAGCTTGGTTCTGGTGACAGGGCTTTCACCCCTCCACTTT. This gives the protein CASSLVLVTGLSPLHF.